This is a list of T cell receptor beta chains from one sample in a study of identifying expanded T cells in peripheral blood. TCRdb's copy holds only in-frame clones and misses some; the assay was immunoSEQ multiplex PCR. The table has 50,000 to 60,000 clones, 65% to 90% seen once. Sequencing was carried out using blood. The receptor set was obtained from a person aged 18 to 75 in good health. Both conserved end residues are part of each CDR3. The order of the fields is clone size, V gene, D gene, J gene, CDR3 DNA, CDR3 protein. A D gene is named only where the DNA matches it firmly. Rows may omit the clone size; those that give it use once, few, many or a size class.

-,TRBV5-4,-,TRBJ1-1,TGTGCCAGCAGCTTGGCCATTGGCAGGGGAGCTTTCTTT,CASSLAIGRGAFF
-,TRBV29-1,TRBD1,TRBJ2-1,TGCAGCGTTGTTGGGGGCCGGGACAGGGGTCGTCAGAATGAGCAGTTCTTC,CSVVGGRDRGRQNEQFF
-,TRBV4-3,TRBD2,TRBJ2-7,TGCGCCAGCAGCCAGGGGGGACTAGCGGGAGAGGGGGAGCAGTACTTC,CASSQGGLAGEGEQYF
-,TRBV5-6,TRBD1,TRBJ2-7,TGTGCCAGCAGCTTGTACCCGGGACAGGGTCAGTACGAGCAGTACTTC,CASSLYPGQGQYEQYF
-,TRBV10-2,-,TRBJ2-5,TGCGCCAGCAGTGATCTGGTGGGGGAGACCCAGTACTTC,CASSDLVGETQYF
-,TRBV5-4,TRBD2,TRBJ2-7,TGTGCCAGCTCTCGGGAGGGGTACGAGCAGTACTTC,CASSREGYEQYF
-,TRBV7-6,-,TRBJ2-3,TGTGCCAGCAGCCCTCACGGGAAAGATACGCAGTATTTT,CASSPHGKDTQYF
once,TRBV18,-,TRBJ1-2,TGTGCCAGCTCACCTGGACCTAACTATGGCTACACCTTC,CASSPGPNYGYTF
-,TRBV2,TRBD1,TRBJ2-4,TGTGCCAGCAGTGGACAGGGGCGGGACATTCAGTACTTC,CASSGQGRDIQYF
-,TRBV14,-,TRBJ1-6,TGTGCCAGCAGTAGGGACCTGATGGGGCAACGTAATTCACCCCTCCACTTT,CASSRDLMGQRNSPLHF
-,TRBV19,TRBD1,TRBJ2-2,TGTGCCAGTAGGGTGGACAGGGGGCCCACCGGGGAGCTGTTTTTT,CASRVDRGPTGELFF
-,TRBV5-1,TRBD2,TRBJ2-5,TGCGCCAGCGGGAGGGGTTCGGGGGTCCCCCAAGAGACCCAGTACTTC,CASGRGSGVPQETQYF
-,TRBV4-1,-,TRBJ2-5,TGCGCCAGCAGCCAAGCTAGCCTCCAACGCCAGTACTTC,CASSQASLQRQYF
-,TRBV5-4,-,TRBJ1-1,TGTGCCAGCAGCAGCGCACCGAACACTGAAGCTTTCTTT,CASSSAPNTEAFF
once,TRBV6-1,-,TRBJ1-4,TGTGCCAGCAAGACGTCCCGCGCCCCCGGAGAAAAACTGTTTTTT,CASKTSRAPGEKLFF
-,TRBV4-1,-,TRBJ2-3,TGCGCCAGCAGCCTGAAGCCCCCGGCCAGCACAGATACGCAGTATTTT,CASSLKPPASTDTQYF
few,TRBV19,TRBD1,TRBJ1-2,TGTGCCAGCTCCGGGACAGGGGGGATCCGTGGCTATGGCTACACCTTC,CASSGTGGIRGYGYTF
-,TRBV12-5,-,TRBJ2-3,TGTGCTAGTGGTTTGTCCCACCCCACAGATACGCAGTATTTT,CASGLSHPTDTQYF
-,TRBV5-1,-,TRBJ2-3,TGCGCCAGCAGCTTGGACAGTACTAGCACAGATACGCAGTATTTT,CASSLDSTSTDTQYF
-,TRBV9,-,TRBJ1-3,TGTGCCAGCAGCGGACACGAAAGGTCCTCTGGAAACACCATATATTTT,CASSGHERSSGNTIYF
-,TRBV12-5,-,TRBJ2-2,TGTGCTACTGCAGGGGTACAGGAGCTGTTTTTT,CATAGVQELFF
few,TRBV16,TRBD1,TRBJ2-6,TGTGCCAGCAGCCGACTGGGACAGTACGGCTCTGGGGCCAACGTCCTGACTTTC,CASSRLGQYGSGANVLTF
-,TRBV2,-,TRBJ1-2,TGTGCCAGCAGCGACAGCAAATACTATGGCTACACCTTC,CASSDSKYYGYTF
-,TRBV12-5,-,TRBJ1-1,TGTGCTAGTGGTTTGGCTCCCTCTGAAGCTTTCTTT,CASGLAPSEAFF
-,TRBV15,-,TRBJ2-3,TGTGCCACCAGCGCTACAGCCGGTACATACACAGATACGCAGTATTTT,CATSATAGTYTDTQYF
-,TRBV28,-,TRBJ2-3,TGTGCCAGCAGTTTTCCAAGGTGGAATGGCACAGATACGCAGTATTTT,CASSFPRWNGTDTQYF
-,TRBV6-5,TRBD1,TRBJ1-4,TGTGCCAGCAGTTACCGCGGCGGGACAGAGAATGAAAAACTGTTTTTT,CASSYRGGTENEKLFF
once,TRBV5-4,-,TRBJ1-6,TGTGCCAGCAGCTTGCAGGACGCCTATTCACCCCTCCACTTT,CASSLQDAYSPLHF
-,TRBV6-6,-,TRBJ1-1,TGTGCCAGCAGTTCCCTAAGGAATGAAGCTTTCTTT,CASSSLRNEAFF
-,TRBV7-2,-,TRBJ2-3,TGTGCCAGCAGCGCTAGGGTCATGGCAGATACGCAGTATTTT,CASSARVMADTQYF
once,TRBV6-1,-,TRBJ2-6,TGTGCCGCGGGGACAGAAAACGTCCTGACTTTC,CAAGTENVLTF
-,TRBV9,-,TRBJ2-5,TGTGCCAGCAGCGTAGATAGCGAGACCCAGTACTTC,CASSVDSETQYF
-,TRBV10-3,-,TRBJ2-2,TGTGCCATCGCGGATACAGGGACCAAACTCACCGGGGAGCTGTTTTTT,CAIADTGTKLTGELFF
-,TRBV4-1,-,TRBJ2-7,TGCGCCAGCAAGTCTATAGCGGAGCCGTCCTACGAGCAGTACTTC,CASKSIAEPSYEQYF
-,TRBV7-9,TRBD1,TRBJ2-1,TGTGCCAGCAGCTTGGACAGGGGGTCTCGGGAGCAGTTCTTC,CASSLDRGSREQFF
-,TRBV30,TRBD1,TRBJ1-2,TGTGCCTCAGGGGGGGGAGGAGGCTACACCTTC,CASGGGGGYTF